Listed here is a single T cell receptor (beta chain). What it binds is unknown. V was clipped by 4 bases and J by 5 bases; unmatched bases: 6. Germline V lookup: CDR1 SGDLS, CDR2 YYNGEE. This CDR3 has 14 amino acids. Some clones are missing from TCRdb's copy, which holds only in-frame ones; the method was immunoSEQ multiplex PCR. The top ten clones hold roughly 1% of a sample with about 100,000 clones, roughly nine tenths of them seen once. These data are taken from a study of graft-versus-host responses after intestinal transplantation. Study-level background: All recipients were given anti-thymocyte globulin induction, and tacrolimus and steroids were then administered for approximately 3 years.

Study results and limitations: GvH clones surfaced in recipient marrow, some emerging earlier in ileum or blood. Peak circulating GvH clone levels were associated with early post-transplant HvG declines.

The specimen was unstimulated CD4+ T cells sorted from spleen or lymph node cells, collected before intestinal transplant. The clonotype was recovered from a human donor who received an intestinal transplant. The chain couples TRBV9 to TRBJ1-5; the match to TRBD1 covers 7 bases. The CDR3 region is CASSRRGTDQPQHF. CDR3 nucleotides: TGTGCCAGCAGCAGACGAGGGACAGATCAGCCCCAGCATTTT. Full variable domain (remainder filled in from reference TRBV9 and TRBJ1-5): DSGVTQTPKHLITATGQRVTLRCSPRSGDLSVYWYQQSLDQGLQFLIQYYNGEERAKGNILERFSAQQFPDLHSELNLSSLELGDSALYFCASSRRGTDQPQHFGDGTRLSIL.